This T cell receptor (beta chain) was recorded in a study of OX40 agonist ivuxolimab in advanced cancers. About the study: Allowance was made for prior anti-PD-1, anti-PD-L1 or anti-CTLA-4 therapy, and roughly 39% had some. Study results and limitations: Clonal expansion by week 6 occurred in CD4+ and CD8+ blood T cells (at 0.1 to 3.0 mg/kg).

Comments on this clone: Its matching antigen is unknown.

Libraries were prepared by immunoSEQ multiplex PCR; TCRdb keeps only in-frame clonotypes and omits some of them. The sample carries 55,000 to 65,000 clones, 70% to 90% recorded once. Germline V lookup: CDR1 MDHEN, CDR2 SYDVKM. This CDR3 is 15 amino acids long. V lost 8 bases, J lost 8 bases, and 11 bases stayed unmatched. V gene TRBV28 combines with J gene TRBJ1-4; the match to TRBD1 covers 10 bases. The sequencing here drew on CD4+ or CD8+ T cells sorted from blood, taken in a trial of the OX40 agonist ivuxolimab. This clonotype was sampled from an adult with an advanced solid tumor such as melanoma, head and neck, liver or kidney cancer. In DNA form, the CDR3 reads TGTGCCAGCCACTCGGGGACAGGGGCGCTGGAAAAACTGTTTTTT. This gives the protein CASHSGTGALEKLFF.